Listed here are 28 T cell receptor beta chains from one sample, sequenced in a study of T cell changes during pregnancy in multiple sclerosis. The data were produced by immunoSEQ multiplex PCR, yet TCRdb's version contains in-frame clones alone and is incomplete. This table has some 96,000 clones, around 92% appearing once. The material sequenced was peripheral blood, taken after pregnancy. The receptors were gathered from a female donor with multiple sclerosis, enrolled in a pregnancy study.

The rearrangement joins TRBV7-6 to TRBJ2-7, with a possible D match to TRBD2 (6 bases). This CDR3 has 15 residues. V was shortened by 1 base and J by 0 bases, with 10 bases between the two germline ends. Germline V lookup: CDR1 SGHVS, CDR2 FNYEAQ. The CDR3 sequence: CASSLEEGSSYEQYF. CDR3 DNA: TGTGCCAGCAGCTTAGAGGAGGGCAGCTCCTACGAGCAGTACTTC. Using reference TRBV7-6 and TRBJ2-7 for the parts outside the CDR3, the full variable domain is GAGVSQSPRYKVTKRGQDVALRCDPISGHVSLYWYRQALGQGPEFLTYFNYEAQQDKSGLPNDRFSAERPEGSISTLTIQRTEQRDSAMYRCASSLEEGSSYEQYFGPGTRLTVT.

The gene calls are TRBV2 and TRBJ2-7; 7 bases fit TRBD1. V dropped 6 bases and J dropped 3; count of bases not matched to a gene: 5. The CDR3 contains 13 residues. Germline V gene lookup returns CDR1 SNHLY and CDR2 FYNNEI. CDR3 in amino acids: CASSRDSIYEQYF. CDR3 nucleotide sequence: TGTGCCAGCAGCCGGGACAGTATCTACGAGCAGTACTTC.

The rearrangement uses TRBV9 and TRBJ1-4, with D maybe TRBD1 (6 bases). The CDR3 has 15 amino acids. Germline V gene sequence: CDR1 SGDLS, CDR2 YYNGEE. The V gene lost 4 bases and the J gene lost 3 bases, with 13 bases spanning the gap. The CDR3 DNA follows: TGTGCCAGCAGCCTACAGGGTTGGGCTAATGAAAAACTGTTTTTT. This translates into CASSLQGWANEKLFF.

This chain joins TRBV4-3 and TRBJ2-5; D possibly corresponds to TRBD2 (5 bases). Trimming took 4 bases from V and 4 from J, leaving 13 bases between them. Germline assignment: CDR1 LGHNA and CDR2 YSLEER. There are 14 residues in the CDR3. The CDR3 DNA is TGCGCCAGCAGCCCGAGCGATGGACTAGAGACCCAGTACTTC. Protein product: CASSPSDGLETQYF.

The chain employs TRBV5-1 and TRBJ1-1; 8 nucleotides agree with TRBD1. V trimming: 0 bases; J trimming: 4 bases; junction bases outside the gene matches: 8. The germline V gene encodes CDR1 SGHRS and CDR2 YFSETQ. This CDR3 region has 16 residues. The DNA of the CDR3 is TGCGCCAGCAGCTTGGCCGGGGGGACAGGAGTCACTGAAGCTTTCTTT. This sequence encodes CASSLAGGTGVTEAFF.

The gene calls are TRBV28 and TRBJ1-5; perhaps TRBD1 as D (5 bases). CDR3 length: 14 residues. The V gene lost 2 bases and the J gene lost 4 bases, with 9 bases spanning the gap. The germline gives CDR1 MDHEN, CDR2 SYDVKM. CDR3 DNA: TGTGCCAGCAGTTTAGTCGACAGAAATCAGCCCCAGCATTTT. Translating gives CASSLVDRNQPQHF. The full variable domain, completed using reference TRBV28 and TRBJ1-5, is DVKVTQSSRYLVKRTGEKVFLECVQDMDHENMFWYRQDPGLGLRLIYFSYDVKMKEKGDIPEGYSVSREKKERFSLILESASTNQTSMYLCASSLVDRNQPQHFGDGTRLSIL.

The chain is built from TRBV5-1 and TRBJ1-5, with D perhaps TRBD1 (6 bases). CDR3 length: 14 amino acids. V was cut by 6 bases and J by 5 bases, with 15 bases left in between. The germline V gene has CDR1 SGHRS and CDR2 YFSETQ. As DNA, the CDR3 is TGCGCCAGCAAGTTGGGGGCCGGGGATCAGCCCCAGCATTTT. Its translation: CASKLGAGDQPQHF.

Written as DNA, the CDR3 is TGTGCCAGCAGCTTAATGGGAGTTTACGAGCAGTACTTC. It translates to CASSLMGVYEQYF. This rearrangement joins TRBV7-9 to TRBJ2-7; maybe TRBD2 (5 bases). Per the germline V gene, CDR1 is SEHNR and CDR2 is FQNEAQ (reference sequence). V lost 2 bases and J lost 4, with 9 bases in between. CDR3 length equals 13 residues. Looking up the rest from reference TRBV7-9 and TRBJ2-7 gives the full variable domain: DTGVSQNPRHKITKRGQNVTFRCDPISEHNRLYWYRQTLGQGPEFLTYFQNEAQLEKSRLLSDRFSAERPKGSFSTLEIQRTEQGDSAMYLCASSLMGVYEQYFGPGTRLTVT.

This chain's CDR3 is CASNRKGKGWTEAFF. CDR3 in DNA: TGTGCCAGCAATAGAAAGGGGAAGGGTTGGACTGAAGCTTTCTTT. The genes are TRBV5-6 and TRBJ1-1, with D possibly matching TRBD1 (5 bases). The CDR3 has 15 residues. Trimming removed 6 bases from V and 5 bases from J, with 20 bases in between. The V gene's germline CDR1 is SGHDT and CDR2 YYEEEE.

The chain carries TRBV15 and TRBJ2-3; unclear D gene. The CDR3 is 16 amino acids. The germline V gene encodes CDR1 LNHNV and CDR2 YYDKDF (reference sequence). Trimming left V 0 bases short and J 1 base short, with 11 bases between. The CDR3 region has the DNA TGTGCCACCAGCAGAGAGGGCAACCCAGGCACAGATACGCAGTATTTT. Amino acids: CATSREGNPGTDTQYF.

This sequence joins TRBV15 and TRBJ1-1, with 8 bases identical to TRBD1. V gave up 0 bases and J gave up 3 bases; unmatched junction bases: 3. The length of the CDR3 is 15 residues. Germline lookup yields CDR1 LNHNV and CDR2 YYDKDF (reference sequence). This chain's CDR3 is CATSREDRVDTEAFF. For the CDR3, the DNA is TGTGCCACCAGCAGAGAGGACAGGGTTGACACTGAAGCTTTCTTT.

The chain has TRBV9 and TRBJ2-1; TRBD2 aligns across 9 bases. The germline V gene has CDR1 SGDLS and CDR2 YYNGEE. CDR3 length equals 19 residues. V gave up 0 bases and J gave up 0 bases; unmatched junction bases: 10. The CDR3 sequence is CASSVAGTSFQSSYNEQFF. The CDR3 DNA reads TGTGCCAGCAGCGTAGCCGGGACTAGCTTTCAAAGCTCCTACAATGAGCAGTTCTTC.

This rearrangement joins TRBV13 to TRBJ2-3, with 11 bases fitting TRBD2. CDR1 and CDR2 from the germline V gene are PRHDT and FYEKMQ (reference sequence). The length of the CDR3 is 15 residues. Trimming at V came to 2 bases and at J to 3 bases, leaving 1 base not matched to a gene. The CDR3: CASSLLAGGTDTQYF. The CDR3 region has the DNA TGTGCCAGCAGCTTACTAGCGGGGGGTACAGATACGCAGTATTTT.

This chain uses TRBV9 with TRBJ2-1, with TRBD2 matching over 9 bases. In germline, CDR1 is SGDLS, CDR2 YYNGEE. V shed 2 bases, J shed 8 bases, and the junction held 8 bases outside the gene matches. The CDR3 runs 15 residues. The CDR3 DNA reads TGTGCCAGCAGCGTGAAAGCGGGAGGTATGGATGAGCAGTTCTTC. Its translation: CASSVKAGGMDEQFF.

The chain combines TRBV19 with TRBJ1-2; D not resolved. Germline CDR1 LNHDA, CDR2 SQIVND (reference sequence). The V and J ends lost 11 bases and 4 bases respectively, with 14 bases between them. This CDR3 contains 12 residues. The CDR3 here is CASVGGIYGYTF. The CDR3 bases are TGTGCCTCCGTTGGAGGGATCTATGGCTACACCTTC. The variable domain in full, with the rest retrieved from reference TRBV19 and TRBJ1-2, is DGGITQSPKYLFRKEGQNVTLSCEQNLNHDAMYWYRQDPGQGLRLIYYSQIVNDFQKGDIAEGYSVSREKKESFPLTVTSAQKNPTAFYLCASVGGIYGYTFGSGTRLTVV.

V gene TRBV15 combines with J gene TRBJ2-7; D unresolved. Trimming stripped 2 bases from V and 2 bases from J, with 7 bases between. Germline V gene sequence: CDR1 LNHNV, CDR2 YYDKDF (reference sequence). This CDR3 has 13 residues. CDR3 DNA sequence: TGTGCCACCAGCAGACAACAGACCTACGAGCAGTACTTC. Protein product: CATSRQQTYEQYF.

This sequence joins TRBV7-9 and TRBJ1-1; 10 bases are a match to TRBD1. The CDR3 loop spans 14 amino acids. The germline gives CDR1 SEHNR, CDR2 FQNEAQ (reference sequence). Trimming cost V 2 bases and J 6 bases; bases outside gene matches: 3. The CDR3 loop is CASSLRTGGSEAFF. The DNA for the CDR3 is TGTGCCAGCAGCTTAAGGACAGGGGGGTCTGAAGCTTTCTTT.

J is TRBJ2-3 and V is TRBV6-4; D ambiguous. Germline lookup yields CDR1 MRHNA and CDR2 SNTAGT. V was shortened by 2 bases and J by 4 bases, with 19 bases between the two germline ends. This CDR3 comprises 17 residues. The CDR3 DNA reads as TGTGCCAGCAGTGACACCCCTCTAGGTATCAATTCAGATACGCAGTATTTT. Protein sequence: CASSDTPLGINSDTQYF.

The genes are TRBV11-3 and TRBJ2-7; weak D call: TRBD1 (6 bases). Trimming shortened V by 1 base and J by 6 bases, and 7 bases separated the two germline ends. This CDR3 contains 12 residues. Germline V CDR1 and CDR2: SGHNT, YENEEA. CDR3 in amino acids: CASSLVGGEQYF. CDR3 DNA: TGTGCCAGCAGCTTAGTAGGGGGCGAGCAGTACTTC.

The CDR3: CASSLAVLAGGPDTQYF. The CDR3 DNA sequence: TGTGCCAGCAGCTTAGCGGTCCTAGCGGGGGGGCCAGATACGCAGTATTTT. The V gene is TRBV11-2, the J gene TRBJ2-3; 12 bases align to TRBD2. Germline V gene lookup returns CDR1 SGHAT and CDR2 FQNNGV. After removal of 1 base from V and 4 bases from J, the junction contained 6 bases not matched to a gene. There are 17 residues in the CDR3.

The J gene is TRBJ2-7, the V gene TRBV6-6, with a possible D match to TRBD2 (5 bases). Trimming pared 10 bases from V and 0 bases from J, leaving 19 bases between. CDR1 and CDR2 (germline): MNHNY, SVGAGI (reference sequence). This CDR3 is built from 15 residues. In DNA, the CDR3 is TGTGCCACCCTAGCCAGAGACACGAGCTCCTACGAGCAGTACTTC. It encodes CATLARDTSSYEQYF.

This chain connects TRBV6-5 to TRBJ2-2; D is perhaps TRBD1 (5 bases). Trimming removed 5 bases at V and 5 bases at J, with 9 bases between. Germline CDR1 is MNHEY and CDR2 is SVGAGI. The length of the CDR3 is 13 residues. In DNA, the CDR3 is TGTGCCAGCAGTGGCCAGGGTACCGGGGAGCTGTTTTTT. It translates to CASSGQGTGELFF.

This chain links TRBV27 with TRBJ2-7; 14 positions agree with TRBD2. The length of the CDR3 is 18 residues. Per germline, CDR1 MNHEY and CDR2 SMNVEV (reference sequence). The J segment lost 5 bases and the V segment lost 7 bases, leaving 16 bases of the junction unmatched. The CDR3: CASKRGLAGAWHLDEQYF. CDR3 DNA sequence: TGTGCCAGCAAAAGGGGACTAGCGGGAGCTTGGCACCTGGACGAGCAGTACTTC.

The chain joins TRBV5-1 to TRBJ2-7; the match to TRBD2 covers 8 bases. The V and J ends lost 4 bases and 2 bases, in that order; junction bases with no gene match: 5. Looked up from germline, CDR1 is SGHRS and CDR2 is YFSETQ. The CDR3 loop spans 14 amino acids. DNA of the CDR3: TGCGCCAGCAGCCGGGAGGGGGTCGCCTACGAGCAGTACTTC. Protein product: CASSREGVAYEQYF. The complete variable domain, with remaining parts taken from reference TRBV5-1 and TRBJ2-7, reads KAGVTQTPRYLIKTRGQQVTLSCSPISGHRSVSWYQQTPGQGLQFLFEYFSETQRNKGNFPGRFSGRQFSNSRSEMNVSTLELGDSALYLCASSREGVAYEQYFGPGTRLTVT.

V usage is TRBV11-3 and J usage is TRBJ2-3, with D possibly matching TRBD1 (5 bases). Germline assignment: CDR1 SGHNT and CDR2 YENEEA. The V and J ends lost 0 bases and 2 bases respectively, with 9 bases between them. The CDR3 is made up of 15 amino acids. CDR3 bases: TGTGCCAGCAGCTTAGAGGGGCGGCACACAGATACGCAGTATTTT. Its protein product is CASSLEGRHTDTQYF. Full variable domain (rest looked up from reference TRBV11-3 and TRBJ2-3): EAGVVQSPRYKIIEKKQPVAFWCNPISGHNTLYWYLQNLGQGPELLIRYENEEAVDDSQLPKDRFSAERLKGVDSTLKIQPAELGDSAVYLCASSLEGRHTDTQYFGPGTRLTVL.

The V and J genes are TRBV30 and TRBJ1-6, with D hard to call. In germline, CDR1 is GTSNPN, CDR2 SVGIG (reference sequence). V was clipped by 0 bases and J by 7 bases, with 16 bases between them. This CDR3 is 16 amino acids long. CDR3: CAWSVGRSSGNSPLHF. The CDR3 DNA reads as TGTGCCTGGAGTGTAGGAAGGTCATCGGGGAATTCACCCCTCCACTTT.

The chain recombines TRBV10-3 with TRBJ2-7; the match to TRBD1 covers 7 bases. The CDR3 is 15 residues long. In germline, CDR1 is ENHRY, CDR2 SYGVKD. V shed 5 bases and J 1 base; nucleotides not matched to a gene: 8. The CDR3 here is CAISQDRERSYEQYF. The CDR3 DNA reads TGTGCCATCAGTCAAGACAGGGAGAGGTCCTACGAGCAGTACTTC.

The rearrangement uses TRBV4-1 and TRBJ1-4; D unclear. CDR1 MGHRA and CDR2 YSYEKL come from the germline V gene. Trimming stripped 1 base from V and 3 bases from J, with 9 bases between. The CDR3 covers 15 residues. The CDR3 DNA reads TGCGCCAGCAGCCAAGTTTATGGCCCTAATGAAAAACTGTTTTTT. Translating it yields CASSQVYGPNEKLFF.